This TCR beta chain was sequenced in a study of control samples from healthy donors and cancer patients. The data were produced by immunoSEQ multiplex PCR, yet TCRdb's version contains in-frame clones alone and is incomplete. The sample records more than 100,000 clones, less than 95% being singletons. The receptor was isolated from a man between 18 and 35 years old in good health. The sequenced sample consisted of blood.

CDR3 bases: TGTGCCAGCAGCTTAGGGGCCGCCTCTCAAGAGACCCAGTACTTC. Translating it yields CASSLGAASQETQYF. The rearrangement links TRBV11-2 to TRBJ2-5, with unresolved D. V lost 1 base and J 2 bases, leaving 11 bases between the germline ends. This CDR3 contains 15 residues. CDR1 and CDR2 (germline): SGHAT, FQNNGV.